This T cell receptor (beta chain) was identified during a study of early T cells in non-severe SARS-CoV-2 infection. Study background: The chains were unpaired, and the sequenced material was bulk RNA from unsorted whole blood.

Unique molecular identifiers were added to individual cDNA molecules. Each CDR3 protein gets one entry after TCRdb re-called the 5' RACE reads with MiXCR. The top ten clones hold 5% to 5.5% of a sample with 75,000 to 95,000 distinct CDR3 sequences, 16% of them seen once. Study-wide points: VDJdb matching, biased toward anti-spike CD8 responses, missed private and CD4 specificities.

This clonotype was recorded many times. Its antigen is not known. The source of this sequence is an adult who was a healthcare worker with PCR-confirmed SARS-CoV-2 infection or an uninfected control (not recorded which). Source: whole blood, taken at baseline.

The DNA of the CDR3 is TGTGCCAGCGGCCGGGAGACCTCCTACAATGAGCAGTTCTTC. It is translated as CASGRETSYNEQFF. This chain links TRBV7-9 with TRBJ2-1; tentative D call: TRBD2 (6 bases). The CDR3 spans 14 residues. The ends were cut back, 8 bases at V and 0 bases at J, with 11 bases in the middle. Germline loops: CDR1 SEHNR, CDR2 FQNEAQ (reference sequence).